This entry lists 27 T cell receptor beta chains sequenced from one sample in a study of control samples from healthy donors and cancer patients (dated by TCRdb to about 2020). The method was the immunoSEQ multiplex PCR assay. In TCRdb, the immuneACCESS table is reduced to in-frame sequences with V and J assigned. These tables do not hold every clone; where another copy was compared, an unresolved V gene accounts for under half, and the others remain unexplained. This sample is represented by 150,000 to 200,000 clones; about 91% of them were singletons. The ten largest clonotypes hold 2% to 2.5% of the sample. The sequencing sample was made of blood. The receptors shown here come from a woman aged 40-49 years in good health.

The CDR3 DNA reads as TGCGCCAGCAGGCTCGACTTGTACCAAGAGACCCAGTACTTC. It yields the protein CASRLDLYQETQYF. This chain links TRBV5-1 with TRBJ2-5; D ambiguous. The V end was cut by 5 bases, the J end by 0 bases, with 11 bases between. The CDR3 is made up of 14 amino acids. The germline gives CDR1 SGHRS, CDR2 YFSETQ.

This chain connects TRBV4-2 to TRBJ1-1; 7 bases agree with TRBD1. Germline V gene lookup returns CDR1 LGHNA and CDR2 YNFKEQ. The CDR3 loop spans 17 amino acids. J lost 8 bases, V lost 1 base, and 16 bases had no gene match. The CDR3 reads CASSQVGGRGDLGEAFF. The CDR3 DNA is TGTGCCAGCAGCCAAGTGGGTGGCAGGGGGGACCTGGGGGAAGCTTTCTTT.

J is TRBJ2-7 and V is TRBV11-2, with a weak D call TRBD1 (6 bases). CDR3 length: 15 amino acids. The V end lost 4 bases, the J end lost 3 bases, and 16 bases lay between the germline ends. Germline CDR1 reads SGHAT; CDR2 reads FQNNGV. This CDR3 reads CASSSQGPPNYEQYF. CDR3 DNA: TGTGCCAGCAGCTCCCAGGGGCCCCCAAACTACGAGCAGTACTTC.

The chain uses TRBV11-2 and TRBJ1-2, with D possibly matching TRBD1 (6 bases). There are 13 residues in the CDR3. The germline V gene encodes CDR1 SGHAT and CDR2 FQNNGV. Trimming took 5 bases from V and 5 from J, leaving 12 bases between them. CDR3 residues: CASSPITGYGYTF. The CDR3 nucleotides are TGTGCCAGCAGCCCTATAACAGGGTATGGCTACACCTTC.

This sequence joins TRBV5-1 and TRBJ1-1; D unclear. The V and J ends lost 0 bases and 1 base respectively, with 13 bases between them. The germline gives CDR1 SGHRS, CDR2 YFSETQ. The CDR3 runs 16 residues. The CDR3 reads CASSLEGGIWNTEAFF. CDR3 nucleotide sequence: TGCGCCAGCAGCTTGGAAGGAGGGATTTGGAACACTGAAGCTTTCTTT.

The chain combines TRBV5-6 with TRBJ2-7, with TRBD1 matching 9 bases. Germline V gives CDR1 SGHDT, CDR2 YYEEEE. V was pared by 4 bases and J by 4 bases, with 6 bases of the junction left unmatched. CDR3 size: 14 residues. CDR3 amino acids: CASSPGDRVYEQYF. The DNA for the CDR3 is TGTGCCAGCAGCCCGGGGGACAGGGTTTACGAGCAGTACTTC.

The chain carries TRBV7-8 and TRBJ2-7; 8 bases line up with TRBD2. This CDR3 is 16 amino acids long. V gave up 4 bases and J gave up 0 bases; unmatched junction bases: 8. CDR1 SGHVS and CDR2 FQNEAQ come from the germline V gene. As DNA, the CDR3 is TGTGCCAGCAGCTACGCTGGCGGGGGGAACTCCTACGAGCAGTACTTC. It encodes CASSYAGGGNSYEQYF.

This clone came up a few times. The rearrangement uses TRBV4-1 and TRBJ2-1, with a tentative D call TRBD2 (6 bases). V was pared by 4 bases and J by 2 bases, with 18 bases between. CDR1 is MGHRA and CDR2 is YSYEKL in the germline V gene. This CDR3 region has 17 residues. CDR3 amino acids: CASSRSGLVLTYNEQFF. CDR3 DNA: TGCGCCAGCAGCCGATCGGGACTGGTATTAACCTACAATGAGCAGTTCTTC.

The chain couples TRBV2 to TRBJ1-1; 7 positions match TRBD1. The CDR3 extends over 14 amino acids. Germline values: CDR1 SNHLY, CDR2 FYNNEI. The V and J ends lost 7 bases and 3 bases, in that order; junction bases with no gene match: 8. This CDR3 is CASKPWQGDTEAFF. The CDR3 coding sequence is TGTGCCAGCAAGCCCTGGCAGGGGGACACTGAAGCTTTCTTT.

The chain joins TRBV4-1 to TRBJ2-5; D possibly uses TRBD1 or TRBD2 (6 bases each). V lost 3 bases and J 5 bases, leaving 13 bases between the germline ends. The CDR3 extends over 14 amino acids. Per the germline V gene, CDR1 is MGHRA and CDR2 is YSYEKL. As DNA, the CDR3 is TGCGCCAGCAGCCAGCTTTGGGGGGCTGAGACCCAGTACTTC. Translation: CASSQLWGAETQYF.

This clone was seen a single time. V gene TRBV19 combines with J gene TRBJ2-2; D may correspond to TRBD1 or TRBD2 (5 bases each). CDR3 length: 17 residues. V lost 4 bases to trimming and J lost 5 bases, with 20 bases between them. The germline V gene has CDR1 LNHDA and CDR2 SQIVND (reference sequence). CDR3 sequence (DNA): TGTGCCAGTAGTAAGGTTGGGACCCAACTCCGTACCGGGGAGCTGTTTTTT. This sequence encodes CASSKVGTQLRTGELFF.

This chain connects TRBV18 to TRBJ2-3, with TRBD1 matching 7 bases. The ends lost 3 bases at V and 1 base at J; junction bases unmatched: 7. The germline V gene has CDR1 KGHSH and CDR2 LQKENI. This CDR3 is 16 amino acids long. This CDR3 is CASSPAQGRGTDTQYF. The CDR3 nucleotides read TGTGCCAGCTCACCGGCACAGGGGCGGGGCACAGATACGCAGTATTTT.

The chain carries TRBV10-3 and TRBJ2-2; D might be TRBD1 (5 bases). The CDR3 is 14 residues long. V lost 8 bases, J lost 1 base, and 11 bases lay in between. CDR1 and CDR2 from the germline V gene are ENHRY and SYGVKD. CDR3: CAIGREQNTGELFF. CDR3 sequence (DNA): TGTGCCATCGGCAGGGAACAGAACACCGGGGAGCTGTTTTTT.

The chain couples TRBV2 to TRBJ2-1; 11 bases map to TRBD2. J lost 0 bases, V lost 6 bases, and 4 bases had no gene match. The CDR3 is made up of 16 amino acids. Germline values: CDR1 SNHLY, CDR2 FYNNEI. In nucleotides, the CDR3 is TGTGCCAGCAGCCAGGGACTAGCGGCCTCCTACAATGAGCAGTTCTTC. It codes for CASSQGLAASYNEQFF.

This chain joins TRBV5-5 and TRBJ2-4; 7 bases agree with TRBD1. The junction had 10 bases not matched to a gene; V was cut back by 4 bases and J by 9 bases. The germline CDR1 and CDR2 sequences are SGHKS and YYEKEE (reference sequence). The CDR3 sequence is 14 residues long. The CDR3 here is CASSNDRVVSIQYF. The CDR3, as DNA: TGTGCCAGCAGCAACGACAGGGTGGTTAGCATTCAGTACTTC. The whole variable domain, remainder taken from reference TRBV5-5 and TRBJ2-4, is DAGVTQSPTHLIKTRGQQVTLRCSPISGHKSVSWYQQVLGQGPQFIFQYYEKEERGRGNFPDRFSARQFPNYSSELNVNALLLGDSALYLCASSNDRVVSIQYFGAGTRLSVL.

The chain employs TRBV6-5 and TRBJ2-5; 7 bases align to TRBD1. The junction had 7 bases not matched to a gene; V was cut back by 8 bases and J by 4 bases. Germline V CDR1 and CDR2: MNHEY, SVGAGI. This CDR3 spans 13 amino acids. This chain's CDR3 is CASGATGRETQYF. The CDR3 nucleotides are TGTGCCAGCGGGGCGACAGGGAGAGAGACCCAGTACTTC.

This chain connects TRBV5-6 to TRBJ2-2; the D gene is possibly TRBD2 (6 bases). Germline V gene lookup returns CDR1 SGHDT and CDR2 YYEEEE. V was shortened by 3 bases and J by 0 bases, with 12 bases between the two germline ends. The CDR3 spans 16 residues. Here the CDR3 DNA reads TGTGCCAGCAGCTCGCGATTAGCGGCGAACACCGGGGAGCTGTTTTTT. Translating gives CASSSRLAANTGELFF.

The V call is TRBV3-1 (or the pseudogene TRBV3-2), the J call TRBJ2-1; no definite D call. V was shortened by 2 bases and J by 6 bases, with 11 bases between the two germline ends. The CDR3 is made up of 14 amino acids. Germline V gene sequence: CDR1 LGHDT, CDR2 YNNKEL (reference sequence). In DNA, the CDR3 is TGTGCCAGCAGCCAACCGCTGGGTAGCAATGAGCAGTTCTTC. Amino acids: CASSQPLGSNEQFF.

CDR3: CASSLDAGMDEAFF. The CDR3 DNA follows: TGCGCCAGCAGCTTGGACGCCGGAATGGATGAAGCTTTCTTT. This chain uses TRBV5-1 with TRBJ1-1; D remains unclear. Germline values: CDR1 SGHRS, CDR2 YFSETQ. This CDR3 spans 14 amino acids. Trimming shortened V by 0 bases and J by 7 bases, and 13 bases separated the two germline ends.

In nucleotides, the CDR3 is TGTGCCATCAGGACTACAGGGGAGGCTTTCTTT. The encoded protein is CAIRTTGEAFF. This chain connects TRBV10-3 to TRBJ1-1, with TRBD1 matching 7 bases. V trimming: 6 bases; J trimming: 11 bases; junction bases outside the gene matches: 6. The CDR3 spans 11 residues. Germline CDR1 ENHRY, CDR2 SYGVKD.

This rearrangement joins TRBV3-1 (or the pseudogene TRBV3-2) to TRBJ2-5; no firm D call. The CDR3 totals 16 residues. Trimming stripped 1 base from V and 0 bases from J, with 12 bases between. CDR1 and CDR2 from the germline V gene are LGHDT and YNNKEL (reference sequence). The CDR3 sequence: CASSQAWTSYQETQYF. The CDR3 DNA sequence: TGTGCCAGCAGCCAAGCCTGGACCTCGTACCAAGAGACCCAGTACTTC.

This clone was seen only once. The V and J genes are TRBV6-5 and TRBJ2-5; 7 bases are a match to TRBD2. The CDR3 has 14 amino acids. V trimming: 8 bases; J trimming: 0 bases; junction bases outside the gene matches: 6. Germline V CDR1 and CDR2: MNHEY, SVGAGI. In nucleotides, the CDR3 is TGTGCCAGCCGTTTGGCGGGGGACCAAGAGACCCAGTACTTC. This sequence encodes CASRLAGDQETQYF.

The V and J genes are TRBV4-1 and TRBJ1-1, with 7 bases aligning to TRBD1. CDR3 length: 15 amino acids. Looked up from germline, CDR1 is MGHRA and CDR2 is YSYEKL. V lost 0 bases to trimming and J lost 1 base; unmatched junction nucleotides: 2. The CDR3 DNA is TGCGCCAGCAGCCAAGAAAGACAGGGGAACACTGAAGCTTTCTTT. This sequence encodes CASSQERQGNTEAFF.

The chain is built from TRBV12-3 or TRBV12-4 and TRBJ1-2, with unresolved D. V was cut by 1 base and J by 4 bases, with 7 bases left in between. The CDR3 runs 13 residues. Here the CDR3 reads CASSLDGGYGYTF. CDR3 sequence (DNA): TGTGCCAGCAGTTTAGACGGCGGCTATGGCTACACCTTC.

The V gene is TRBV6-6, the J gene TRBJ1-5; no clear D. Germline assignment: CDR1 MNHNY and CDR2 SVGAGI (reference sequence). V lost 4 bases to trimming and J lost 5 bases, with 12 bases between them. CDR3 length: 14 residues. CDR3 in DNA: TGTGCCAGCAGTTCTCCGATCCCGTATCAGCCCCAGCATTTT. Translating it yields CASSSPIPYQPQHF.

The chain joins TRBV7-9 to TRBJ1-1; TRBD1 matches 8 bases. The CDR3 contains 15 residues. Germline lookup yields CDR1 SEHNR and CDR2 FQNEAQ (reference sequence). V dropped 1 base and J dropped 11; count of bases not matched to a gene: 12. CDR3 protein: CASSLGTGPNRVAFF. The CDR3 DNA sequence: TGTGCCAGCAGCTTAGGGACAGGGCCAAACCGGGTGGCTTTCTTT.

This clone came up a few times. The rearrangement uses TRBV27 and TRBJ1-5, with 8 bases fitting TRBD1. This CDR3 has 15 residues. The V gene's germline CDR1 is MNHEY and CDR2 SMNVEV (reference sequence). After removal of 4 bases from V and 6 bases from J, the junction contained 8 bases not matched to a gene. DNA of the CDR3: TGTGCCAGCAGTTCAATCCAGGGGGCCTCTCAGCCCCAGCATTTT. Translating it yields CASSSIQGASQPQHF.